This entry describes one T cell receptor (beta chain). The sample belongs to a study of T cell responses to AZD1222 COVID-19 vaccine. Data came from immunoSEQ multiplex PCR; TCRdb stores just in-frame clones and leaves some out. The table records about 110,000 clones, just under 95% of them present only once. The CDR3 loop spans 16 amino acids. Losses at the gene ends were 2 bases for V and 3 bases for J; bases not matched to a gene: 4. CDR1 and CDR2 (germline): SGHDN, FVKESK. The TCR comes from an adult in good health. The material sequenced was peripheral blood, taken on day 0 of AZD1222 vaccination. The chain is built from TRBV14 and TRBJ2-5, with TRBD2 identical over 12 bases. CDR3 protein: CASSQWTSGAKETQYF. In DNA, the CDR3 is TGTGCCAGCAGCCAATGGACTAGCGGGGCGAAAGAGACCCAGTACTTC.